The 28 T cell receptor beta chains reported below all come from one sample, sequenced in a study of metastatic and nonmetastatic thyroid tumors. Using MiXCR, TCRdb re-called clones from the PCR reads. Here the sample spans some 28,000 clones, 16% being singletons. Patients underwent thyroid surgery, and none had received any treatment before it. Sequenced material: blood. Receptor source: a female donor with papillary thyroid cancer or a benign thyroid nodule (not recorded which). Some clones in this sample may be carry-over from other donors' samples.

The chain couples TRBV19 to TRBJ2-5; 7 nucleotides agree with TRBD1. V trimming: 4 bases; J trimming: 4 bases; junction bases outside the gene matches: 6. Germline CDR1 is LNHDA and CDR2 is SQIVND (reference sequence). The CDR3 is 14 amino acids. CDR3 DNA: TGTGCCAGTAGTACCTCGACAGGGCGAGAGACCCAGTACTTC. It codes for CASSTSTGRETQYF.

This clone is judged medium-sized (0.01 to 0.1%). In DNA form, the CDR3 reads TGTGCCAGCAGTGGACCAGGGGCCAAGGACTACGAGCAGTACTTC. It yields the protein CASSGPGAKDYEQYF. The chain combines TRBV2 with TRBJ2-7; maybe TRBD1 (6 bases). Germline CDR1 and CDR2: SNHLY and FYNNEI. The V gene lost 4 bases and the J gene lost 3 bases, with 16 bases spanning the gap. The CDR3 has 15 amino acids.

In this sample, this clone turned up many times. The chain combines TRBV20-1 with TRBJ2-2, with 8 bases aligning to TRBD2. The CDR3 has 14 residues. Germline V lookup: CDR1 DFQATT, CDR2 SNEGSKA (reference sequence). V was pared by 0 bases and J by 6 bases, with 3 bases of the junction left unmatched. CDR3 DNA: TGCAGTGCTAGAGACCCGGGAGGGCCCGGGGAGCTGTTTTTT. Translation: CSARDPGGPGELFF.

As concerns this clone: This clone may be a read error of a much larger clone one base away. J is TRBJ2-3 and V is TRBV11-2; D gene uncertain. This CDR3 has 14 amino acids. Trimming left V 2 bases short and J 4 bases short, with 10 bases between. CDR1 is SGHAT, CDR2 FQNNGV, per germline. The CDR3 reads CASSLLGSADTQYF. Here the CDR3 DNA reads TGTGCCAGCAGCTTACTGGGGTCTGCAGATACGCAGTATTTT. The whole variable domain, remainder taken from reference TRBV11-2 and TRBJ2-3, is EAGVAQSPRYKIIEKRQSVAFWCNPISGHATLYWYQQILGQGPKLLIQFQNNGVVDDSQLPKDRFSAERLKGVDSTLKIQPAKLEDSAVYLCASSLLGSADTQYFGPGTRLTVL.

This clone has a count of ten or more. The CDR3 DNA is TGTGCCAGCAGTGACAACGAGCAGTACTTC. This gives the protein CASSDNEQYF. This chain joins TRBV2 and TRBJ2-7; D remains ambiguous. CDR1 SNHLY and CDR2 FYNNEI come from the germline V gene. The V gene lost 3 bases and the J gene lost 5 bases, with 2 bases spanning the gap. The CDR3 extends over 10 amino acids.

The table lists this clone with many counts. The genes are TRBV2 and TRBJ1-5; D perhaps matches TRBD1 (6 bases). Germline CDR1 is SNHLY and CDR2 is FYNNEI. The CDR3 is 18 amino acids. Trimming left V 5 bases short and J 4 bases short, with 24 bases between. The CDR3: CASSHLLDGGGTNQPQHF. The CDR3 DNA is TGTGCCAGCAGTCACCTTCTCGATGGGGGGGGGACAAATCAGCCCCAGCATTTT.

This chain connects TRBV28 to TRBJ2-7; D call uncertain. The V gene lost 7 bases and the J gene lost 3 bases, with 22 bases spanning the gap. The CDR3 is made up of 16 amino acids. The germline gives CDR1 MDHEN, CDR2 SYDVKM. CDR3 protein: CASNEVVPRGHYEQYF. As DNA, the CDR3 is TGTGCCAGCAACGAGGTGGTGCCCCGTGGGCACTACGAGCAGTACTTC.

There are many counts of this clone. The rearrangement links TRBV5-1 to TRBJ2-1, with D hard to call. V lost 0 bases, J lost 0 bases, and 7 bases lay in between. Germline V gene sequence: CDR1 SGHRS, CDR2 YFSETQ. The CDR3 loop spans 15 amino acids. CDR3 coding DNA: TGCGCCAGCAGCTTGGACGGAAACTCCTACAATGAGCAGTTCTTC. Amino acids: CASSLDGNSYNEQFF.

By frequency in the sample, this clone is medium-sized (0.01 to 0.1%). The gene calls are TRBV11-2 and TRBJ2-7; TRBD2 agrees at 13 bases. V lost 1 base and J lost 6; bases outside the gene matches: 0. The CDR3 is 14 amino acids. Germline CDR1 reads SGHAT; CDR2 reads FQNNGV. The CDR3, as DNA: TGTGCCAGCAGCTTAGGACTAGCGGGAGGCGAGCAGTACTTC. Its protein is CASSLGLAGGEQYF.

The sample holds many counts of this clone. This sequence joins TRBV20-1 and TRBJ1-2, with a possible D match to TRBD1 (5 bases). This CDR3 has 14 residues. Trimming shortened V by 0 bases and J by 4 bases, and 12 bases separated the two germline ends. Germline-derived CDR1 and CDR2 are DFQATT and SNEGSKA (reference sequence). Here the CDR3 DNA reads TGCAGTGCTAGAGATGAGGGGAGGAGCTATGGCTACACCTTC. As protein: CSARDEGRSYGYTF.

This clone has a count of ten or more. The J gene is TRBJ2-3, the V gene TRBV2; the match to TRBD1 covers 12 bases. CDR1 and CDR2 from the germline V gene are SNHLY and FYNNEI. The V segment lost 7 bases and the J segment 4 bases; nucleotides outside the gene matches: 3. This CDR3 has 14 amino acids. CDR3 region: CASNRDRGPDTQYF. The CDR3 coding sequence is TGTGCCAGCAACCGGGACAGGGGGCCAGATACGCAGTATTTT. Complete variable domain (other parts from reference TRBV2 and TRBJ2-3): EPEVTQTPSHQVTQMGQEVILRCVPISNHLYFYWYRQILGQKVEFLVSFYNNEISEKSEIFDDQFSVERPDGSNFTLKIRSTKLEDSAMYFCASNRDRGPDTQYFGPGTRLTVL.

This clone occurred many times. This chain connects TRBV29-1 to TRBJ1-5; possible D gene TRBD1, 5 bases. The germline V and J ends were trimmed by 6 bases and 1 base, with 10 bases remaining between them. The CDR3 runs 13 residues. CDR1 and CDR2 (germline): SQVTM, ANQGSEA. CDR3 DNA: TGCAGCGTACAGGCGGACAGCAATCAGCCCCAGCATTTT. It codes for CSVQADSNQPQHF.

This rearrangement joins TRBV4-1 to TRBJ2-7; D uncertain. Germline V gene sequence: CDR1 MGHRA, CDR2 YSYEKL. The CDR3 is made up of 15 amino acids. Trimming cost V 0 bases and J 0 bases, with 9 bases left between them. For the CDR3, the DNA is TGCGCCAGCAGCCAAGATATATTGCGCTCCTACGAGCAGTACTTC. Protein: CASSQDILRSYEQYF.

This clone was detected many times. The V call is TRBV4-1, the J call TRBJ1-2; 7 bases are a match to TRBD1. The CDR3 length is 15 residues. With 3 bases clipped from V and 4 bases from J, the junction kept 8 bases outside the gene matches. Looked up from germline, CDR1 is MGHRA and CDR2 is YSYEKL. The CDR3 DNA reads TGCGCCAGCAGCCAGGCCAACAGGGGTCCCTATGGCTACACCTTC. Amino acid sequence: CASSQANRGPYGYTF.

This chain connects TRBV6-1 to TRBJ2-7; maybe TRBD1 (6 bases). The CDR3 covers 14 residues. The V gene lost 4 bases and the J gene lost 5 bases, with 15 bases spanning the gap. The germline CDR1 and CDR2 sequences are MNHNS and SASEGT. CDR3 nucleotide sequence: TGTGCCAGCAGTGGACTTACCAGGGGAGACGAGCAGTACTTC. Its protein product is CASSGLTRGDEQYF.

The sample holds many counts of this clone. CDR3 DNA sequence: TGTGCCAGCAGTGCTAGGCCAACTAATGAAAAACTGTTTTTT. This encodes CASSARPTNEKLFF. This chain connects TRBV2 to TRBJ1-4; D is ambiguous. This CDR3 is 14 amino acids long. From germline, CDR1 is SNHLY and CDR2 FYNNEI. Trimming stripped 4 bases from V and 0 bases from J, with 6 bases between.

Notes on this clone: This could be a read error, since a much larger clone is one nucleotide away. The same CDR3 is also encoded by other DNA sequences in this sample. The V gene is TRBV3-1, the J gene TRBJ2-3; possible D gene TRBD2, 5 bases. The CDR3 is made up of 14 amino acids. Germline V gene data show CDR1 as LGHDT and CDR2 as YNNKEL (reference sequence). The CDR3: CASTRDSISGTQYF. As DNA, the CDR3 is TGTGCTAGCACCCGGGATTCTATTTCGGGTACGCAGTATTTT.

This chain uses TRBV10-3 with TRBJ2-7; D is perhaps TRBD1 (5 bases). Germline CDR1 ENHRY, CDR2 SYGVKD. V was clipped by 5 bases and J by 2 bases, with 19 bases between them. CDR3 length equals 16 residues. The CDR3 loop reads CAISSRHGAFAYEQYF. CDR3 nucleotides: TGTGCCATCAGTTCGAGACATGGGGCATTCGCCTACGAGCAGTACTTC.

This clone is a singleton in its sample. The identical CDR3 is also encoded by other nucleotide sequences in the sample. CDR3 residues: CASSFWRDEAFF. Here the CDR3 DNA reads TGTGCCAGCAGCTTTTGGAGGGATGAAGCTTTCTTT. J is TRBJ1-1 and V is TRBV11-2; D is unclear. The CDR3 is made up of 12 amino acids. Looked up from germline, CDR1 is SGHAT and CDR2 is FQNNGV. The ends were cut back, 3 bases at V and 7 bases at J, with 9 bases in the middle.

This clone occurred many times. The chain recombines TRBV5-1 with TRBJ2-5; 7 bases fit TRBD2. After removal of 2 bases from V and 3 bases from J, the junction contained 10 bases not matched to a gene. Germline CDR1 reads SGHRS; CDR2 reads YFSETQ. The CDR3 is 16 amino acids. The CDR3 coding sequence is TGCGCCAGCAGCTTAGGCCACCGGGGGGTAAAAGAGACCCAGTACTTC. Its translation: CASSLGHRGVKETQYF. The entire variable domain, with the rest obtained from reference TRBV5-1 and TRBJ2-5, is as follows: KAGVTQTPRYLIKTRGQQVTLSCSPISGHRSVSWYQQTPGQGLQFLFEYFSETQRNKGNFPGRFSGRQFSNSRSEMNVSTLELGDSALYLCASSLGHRGVKETQYFGPGTRLLVL.

This clone was picked up many times. The rearrangement joins TRBV10-3 to TRBJ2-2, with D tentatively TRBD1 (6 bases). CDR1 and CDR2 (germline): ENHRY, SYGVKD. This CDR3 comprises 15 residues. V lost 0 bases, J lost 4 bases, and 9 bases lay in between. For the CDR3, the DNA is TGTGCCATCAGTGAGTCGGGGGCGATCACCGGGGAGCTGTTTTTT. Its translation is CAISESGAITGELFF.

The V and J genes are TRBV5-1 and TRBJ1-4; D call uncertain. This CDR3 has 16 amino acids. Germline CDR1 and CDR2: SGHRS and YFSETQ. Trimming took 1 base from V and 3 from J, leaving 13 bases between them. The CDR3 loop is CASSLYGDVANEKLFF. In DNA form, the CDR3 reads TGCGCCAGCAGCTTGTATGGAGATGTGGCTAATGAAAAACTGTTTTTT. The variable domain in full, with the rest retrieved from reference TRBV5-1 and TRBJ1-4, is KAGVTQTPRYLIKTRGQQVTLSCSPISGHRSVSWYQQTPGQGLQFLFEYFSETQRNKGNFPGRFSGRQFSNSRSEMNVSTLELGDSALYLCASSLYGDVANEKLFFGSGTQLSVL.

This clone came up a few times. This chain joins TRBV20-1 and TRBJ2-6; 9 bases are shared with TRBD2. Trimming took 3 bases from V and 0 from J; bases not matched to a gene: 12. Per the germline V gene, CDR1 is DFQATT and CDR2 is SNEGSKA (reference sequence). The CDR3 sequence is 19 residues long. The CDR3 sequence: CSASPTTSGSSSGANVLTF. CDR3 coding DNA: TGCAGTGCTAGCCCAACAACTAGCGGGTCTAGCTCTGGGGCCAACGTCCTGACTTTC.

This clone has a count of ten or more. A much larger clone is a single base away; this may be a read error. This is likely a read error, given that the CDR3 carries no conserved phenylalanine or tryptophan at its end. This chain links TRBV7-9 with TRBJ1-3; no clear D gene. The CDR3 runs to 14 residues. Germline V CDR1 and CDR2: SEHNR, FQNEAQ (reference sequence). V was clipped by 8 bases and J by 1 base, with 12 bases between them. The CDR3 region is CASRADRSGNTIYL. As DNA, the CDR3 is TGTGCCAGCCGGGCAGACCGATCTGGAAACACCATATATCTT.

This clone was observed many times. The gene calls are TRBV6-1 and TRBJ1-5, with 7 positions matching TRBD1. Trimming at V came to 2 bases and at J to 4 bases, leaving 8 bases not matched to a gene. Germline values: CDR1 MNHNS, CDR2 SASEGT. The CDR3 extends over 16 amino acids. The CDR3 bases are TGTGCCAGCAGTGAAAGTGCAGGGGGGAGGAATCAGCCCCAGCATTTT. Its translation: CASSESAGGRNQPQHF.

By share, this clone ranks as medium-sized. The chain uses TRBV4-1 and TRBJ1-5, with 7 positions matching TRBD1. Germline assignment: CDR1 MGHRA and CDR2 YSYEKL. The CDR3 covers 15 residues. The V segment lost 3 bases and the J segment 2 bases; nucleotides outside the gene matches: 4. The CDR3 DNA sequence: TGCGCCAGCAGCCATAAGGGGGCTGGCAATCAGCCCCAGCATTTT. Its translation is CASSHKGAGNQPQHF.

This sequence joins TRBV19 and TRBJ1-6; no clear D. V lost 4 bases and J lost 7, with 11 bases in between. The CDR3 is 14 residues long. The germline V gene has CDR1 LNHDA and CDR2 SQIVND (reference sequence). In nucleotides, the CDR3 is TGTGCCAGTAGTAGTGAAGGGAGGAATTCACCCCTCCACTTT. Amino acids: CASSSEGRNSPLHF.

About this clone: An end of the junction differs from the germline gene, which may be a read error. Other DNA sequences of this sample code for an identical CDR3. The chain joins TRBV7-2 to TRBJ1-2; D remains ambiguous. CDR3 length: 13 residues. The V gene's germline CDR1 is SGHTA and CDR2 FQGNSA. Here the CDR3 reads CASSNWTRSGYTF. The CDR3 DNA is TGCGCCAGCAGCAACTGGACTAGGAGTGGCTACACCTTC.